This T cell receptor (beta chain) stems from a study of blood T cell repertoires in COVID-19. Across the study: Samples came from the United States, Italy and Spain, spanning acute and convalescent COVID-19. T cells, B-cell-depleted T cells, or PBMCs provided the cDNA or gDNA that served as material.

Original data processing: From reference gene primer amplification, estimates of nucleated cell counts were derived. The assay was immunoSEQ multiplex PCR, and TCRdb's table has in-frame clones only and misses some. V and J calls and clone size are copied from that table; D and trimming were computed from the DNA. The table records around 70,000 clones, 86% of them present only once. The CDR3 sequence is 18 residues long. V shed 2 bases and J 4 bases; nucleotides not matched to a gene: 14. Germline lookup yields CDR1 PRHDT and CDR2 FYEKMQ (reference sequence). Source material: peripheral blood. This clonotype was obtained from a man aged 30 to 39 with acute or convalescent COVID-19. This chain connects TRBV13 to TRBJ2-3, with TRBD2 matching over 8 bases. The chain's CDR3 is CASSLRGGGGRHADTQYF. Here the CDR3 DNA reads TGTGCCAGCAGCTTAAGGGGCGGCGGGGGGCGGCACGCAGATACGCAGTATTTT.